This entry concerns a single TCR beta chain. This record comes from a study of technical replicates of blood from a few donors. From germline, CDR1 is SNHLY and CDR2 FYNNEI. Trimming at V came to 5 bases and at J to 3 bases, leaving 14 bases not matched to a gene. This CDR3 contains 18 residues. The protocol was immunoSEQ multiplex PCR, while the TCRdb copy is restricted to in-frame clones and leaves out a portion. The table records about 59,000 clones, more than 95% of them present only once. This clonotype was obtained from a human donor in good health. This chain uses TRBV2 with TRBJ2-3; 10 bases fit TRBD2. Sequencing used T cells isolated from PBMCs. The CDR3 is CASSQTGATSGVTDTQYF. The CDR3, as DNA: TGTGCCAGCAGTCAAACGGGCGCAACTAGCGGGGTTACAGATACGCAGTATTTT.